This TCR beta chain was found in a study of OX40 agonist ivuxolimab in advanced cancers. Whole-study results and caveats: In general, CD8+ T cells held more expanded clones than CD4+ did, on average.

The repertoire was sequenced with immunoSEQ multiplex PCR; TCRdb's copy has only in-frame clones and lacks some. There are around 68,000 clones in the sample; 91% occur only once, and approximately 0.99% lies in the top ten. This clone appeared a single time. The antigen remains unidentified. The CDR3 has 16 amino acids. Germline V gene lookup returns CDR1 SGHVS and CDR2 FQNEAQ. J lost 2 bases, V lost 5 bases, and 9 bases had no gene match. The sequencing used CD4+ or CD8+ T cells sorted from blood, collected in a trial of the OX40 agonist ivuxolimab. The V and J genes are TRBV7-8 and TRBJ2-3; 8 nucleotides line up with TRBD2. This receptor was identified in an adult with an advanced solid tumor such as melanoma, head and neck, liver or kidney cancer. For the CDR3, the DNA is TGTGCCAGCAGCCCCTGGTCGGGGGGGTACACAGATACGCAGTATTTT. The encoded protein is CASSPWSGGYTDTQYF.